This TCR beta chain was identified in a study of blood T cell repertoires in COVID-19. Study information: COVID-19 samples collected from the United States, Italy and Spain covered acute and convalescent phases. PBMCs, B-cell-depleted T cells, or T cells were the source of the cDNA or gDNA that made up the material.

The germline V gene encodes CDR1 LNHDA and CDR2 SQIVND (reference sequence). The V gene end was trimmed by 3 bases and the J gene end by 2 bases; junction bases not matched to a gene: 4. The CDR3 is 15 amino acids. Here immunoSEQ multiplex PCR was the method, and the copy in TCRdb shows in-frame clones only, minus some. The table records some 170,000 clones, 80% of them present only once. This chain joins TRBV19 and TRBJ1-5; TRBD1 aligns across 7 bases. The sequence was obtained from a man aged 40-49 years who had recovered from COVID-19. Source material: PBMCs or T cells enriched from blood (not recorded which). Written as DNA, the CDR3 is TGTGCCAGTAGTATTGATACAGGGGGCAATCAGCCCCAGCATTTT. Its protein is CASSIDTGGNQPQHF.